These T cell receptor beta chains were read from a single sample in a study of blood T cell repertoires in COVID-19. The table came from immunoSEQ multiplex PCR; TCRdb's copy has only in-frame clones and leaves some out. The sample holds about 330,000 clones; 85% to 90% are singletons and the top ten take over 9.5%. Material for sequencing was PBMCs or T cells enriched from blood (not recorded which). The receptors here all came from a woman between 18 and 30 years old who had recovered from COVID-19. Each CDR3 is given with its conserved first and last residue. The D gene is left open where the match is weak. Clone size is not always given. Where it is, it says once, few, many or a class for expanded clones.

D: NA; J: TRBJ2-1; size: NA; length: 10; V: TRBV29-1; CDR3: CSVSYNEQFF; DNA: TGCAGCGTTTCTTACAATGAGCAGTTCTTC
D: TRBD1; J: TRBJ1-1; size: NA; length: 16; V: TRBV29-1; CDR3: CSVGAGGAVSAAEAFF; DNA: TGCAGCGTTGGAGCAGGGGGCGCAGTGTCGGCGGCTGAAGCTTTCTTT
D: NA; J: TRBJ2-3; size: NA; length: 15; V: TRBV4-1; CDR3: CASSQGYREVDTQYF; DNA: TGCGCCAGCAGCCAAGGATACAGGGAAGTGGATACGCAGTATTTT
D: TRBD2; J: TRBJ2-3; size: NA; length: 17; V: TRBV5-1; CDR3: CASSHLAGGPSTDTQYF; DNA: TGCGCCAGCAGCCACCTAGCGGGAGGGCCCTCCACAGATACGCAGTATTTT
D: NA; J: TRBJ1-6; size: NA; length: 14; V: TRBV28; CDR3: CASSFRANNSPLHF; DNA: TGTGCCAGCAGTTTCAGGGCAAATAATTCACCCCTCCACTTT
D: NA; J: TRBJ2-7; size: NA; length: 16; V: TRBV7-2; CDR3: CASSLVGGAGVYEQYF; DNA: TGTGCCAGCAGCTTAGTCGGGGGCGCGGGGGTCTACGAGCAGTACTTC
D: TRBD1; J: TRBJ1-4; size: NA; length: 15; V: TRBV6-5; CDR3: CASSPGTGGVEKLFF; DNA: TGTGCCAGCAGTCCTGGGACAGGGGGCGTTGAAAAACTGTTTTTT
D: NA; J: TRBJ2-7; size: NA; length: 12; V: TRBV5-1; CDR3: CASSLETEEQYF; DNA: TGCGCCAGCAGCTTGGAGACAGAGGAGCAGTACTTC
D: TRBD1; J: TRBJ2-3; size: NA; length: 14; V: TRBV14; CDR3: CASGTGGPTDTQYF; DNA: TGTGCCAGCGGGACAGGGGGCCCCACAGATACGCAGTATTTT
D: NA; J: TRBJ1-2; size: few; length: 12; V: TRBV11-2; CDR3: CASSFRGYGYTF; DNA: TGTGCCAGCAGCTTTAGGGGTTATGGCTACACCTTC
D: NA; J: TRBJ1-1; size: NA; length: 12; V: TRBV20-1; CDR3: CSASPGGTEAFF; DNA: TGCAGTGCTAGTCCCGGGGGCACTGAAGCTTTCTTT
D: TRBD1; J: TRBJ2-7; size: NA; length: 14; V: TRBV19; CDR3: CASSPTGGMNEQYF; DNA: TGTGCCAGTAGTCCGACAGGGGGCATGAACGAGCAGTACTTC
D: NA; J: TRBJ1-4; size: NA; length: 14; V: TRBV5-4; CDR3: CASSLGATNEKLFF; DNA: TGTGCCAGCAGCTTGGGAGCAACTAATGAAAAACTGTTTTTT
D: TRBD2; J: TRBJ2-1; size: NA; length: 14; V: TRBV2; CDR3: CASRTSGVYNEQFF; DNA: TGTGCCAGCAGGACTAGCGGGGTTTACAATGAGCAGTTCTTC
D: NA; J: TRBJ1-1; size: NA; length: 16; V: TRBV6-5; CDR3: CASSYLYGSVNTEAFF; DNA: TGTGCCAGCAGTTACTTATATGGCTCCGTGAACACTGAAGCTTTCTTT
D: TRBD1; J: TRBJ2-2; size: NA; length: 17; V: TRBV18; CDR3: CASSPPTTGTHTGELFF; DNA: TGTGCCAGCTCACCCCCCACGACAGGGACCCACACCGGGGAGCTGTTTTTT
D: NA; J: TRBJ1-4; size: NA; length: 15; V: TRBV6-5; CDR3: CASSRVQGPNEKLFF; DNA: TGTGCCAGCAGTAGAGTACAGGGACCTAATGAAAAACTGTTTTTT
D: TRBD1; J: TRBJ1-4; size: once; length: 15; V: TRBV27; CDR3: CASSSETGTNEKLFF; DNA: TGTGCCAGCAGTTCCGAGACAGGGACTAATGAAAAACTGTTTTTT
D: TRBD2; J: TRBJ2-5; size: NA; length: 13; V: TRBV7-9; CDR3: CASSRSGLETQYF; DNA: TGTGCCAGCAGCCGTAGCGGGCTAGAGACCCAGTACTTC
D: TRBD1; J: TRBJ2-3; size: NA; length: 12; V: TRBV6-5; CDR3: CASRSRGDTQYF; DNA: TGTGCCAGCAGGTCCAGGGGGGATACGCAGTATTTT
D: TRBD2; J: TRBJ2-5; size: NA; length: 13; V: TRBV7-3; CDR3: CASSPGGKETQYF; DNA: TGTGCCAGCAGCCCGGGGGGAAAAGAGACCCAGTACTTC
D: NA; J: TRBJ1-4; size: once; length: 13; V: TRBV30; CDR3: CAWSVQFVEKLFF; DNA: TGTGCCTGGAGTGTACAGTTTGTGGAAAAACTGTTTTTT
D: TRBD2; J: TRBJ2-2; size: NA; length: 15; V: TRBV5-4; CDR3: CASSWDYQNTGELFF; DNA: TGTGCCAGCAGCTGGGACTACCAGAACACCGGGGAGCTGTTTTTT
D: NA; J: TRBJ1-2; size: NA; length: 14; V: TRBV5-4; CDR3: CASSPETGGYGYTF; DNA: TGTGCCAGCAGCCCTGAAACGGGGGGGTATGGCTACACCTTC
D: TRBD1; J: TRBJ2-7; size: NA; length: 14; V: TRBV5-6; CDR3: CASSLDRGVYEQYF; DNA: TGTGCCAGCAGCTTAGACAGGGGGGTGTACGAGCAGTACTTC
D: NA; J: TRBJ1-5; size: NA; length: 14; V: TRBV5-5; CDR3: CASSLVQGNQPQHF; DNA: TGTGCCAGCAGCTTGGTGCAGGGCAATCAGCCCCAGCATTTT
D: TRBD1; J: TRBJ1-1; size: NA; length: 12; V: TRBV7-9; CDR3: CASSPHDRDAFF; DNA: TGTGCCAGCAGCCCTCACGACAGGGATGCTTTCTTT
D: NA; J: TRBJ1-2; size: NA; length: 11; V: TRBV10-3; CDR3: CAISVAYGYTF; DNA: TGTGCCATCAGTGTAGCCTATGGCTACACCTTC
D: NA; J: TRBJ1-3; size: NA; length: 15; V: TRBV2; CDR3: CASSVEQSSGNTIYF; DNA: TGTGCCAGCAGTGTGGAGCAGAGCTCTGGAAACACCATATATTTT
D: NA; J: TRBJ2-7; size: NA; length: 13; V: TRBV19; CDR3: CASSKAPRYEQYF; DNA: TGTGCCAGTAGTAAAGCTCCCCGCTACGAGCAGTACTTC
D: TRBD2; J: TRBJ2-5; size: NA; length: 16; V: TRBV19; CDR3: CASRSFREGSGETQYF; DNA: TGTGCCAGTAGATCCTTCCGGGAGGGTTCCGGGGAGACCCAGTACTTC
D: NA; J: TRBJ2-3; size: few; length: 16; V: TRBV7-9; CDR3: CASSHLTGVSTDTQYF; DNA: TGTGCCAGCAGCCACCTAACGGGGGTCAGCACAGATACGCAGTATTTT
D: TRBD2; J: TRBJ2-1; size: NA; length: 16; V: TRBV30; CDR3: CAWRPSGGSSYNEQFF; DNA: TGTGCCTGGAGACCTAGCGGGGGGAGCTCCTACAATGAGCAGTTCTTC
D: NA; J: TRBJ2-1; size: NA; length: 17; V: TRBV21-1; CDR3: CASSTQLTGAYYNEQFF; DNA: TGTGCCAGCAGCACCCAACTCACAGGGGCCTATTACAATGAGCAGTTCTTC
D: NA; J: TRBJ1-4; size: NA; length: 14; V: TRBV5-1; CDR3: CASSGNGAGEKLFF; DNA: TGCGCCAGCTCCGGGAATGGGGCGGGGGAAAAACTGTTTTTT
D: NA; J: TRBJ1-4; size: NA; length: 17; V: TRBV19; CDR3: CASTRFSSGLNNEKLFF; DNA: TGTGCCAGTACCCGATTTTCGTCAGGGTTGAATAATGAAAAACTGTTTTTT